Reported below is one T cell receptor beta chain. These data are taken from a study of blood T cell repertoires in COVID-19. For the study at large: The cDNA or gDNA used as material had been derived from T cells, B-cell-depleted T cells, or PBMCs.

Germline V CDR1 and CDR2: KGHDR, SFDVKD. CDR3 length: 16 amino acids. V was pared by 5 bases and J by 1 base, with 10 bases of the junction left unmatched. Measured with immunoSEQ multiplex PCR; TCRdb has only the in-frame clones, and not every one. The repertoire holds around 150,000 clones, with 65% to 90% as singletons. The J gene is TRBJ2-7, the V gene TRBV24-1, with 7 bases aligning to TRBD1. The TCR sequence derives from a man aged 70 or older with acute or convalescent COVID-19. Sample: peripheral blood. The chain's CDR3 is CATSASTGYPSYEQYF. The CDR3 region has the DNA TGTGCCACCAGTGCATCGACAGGGTACCCTTCCTACGAGCAGTACTTC.